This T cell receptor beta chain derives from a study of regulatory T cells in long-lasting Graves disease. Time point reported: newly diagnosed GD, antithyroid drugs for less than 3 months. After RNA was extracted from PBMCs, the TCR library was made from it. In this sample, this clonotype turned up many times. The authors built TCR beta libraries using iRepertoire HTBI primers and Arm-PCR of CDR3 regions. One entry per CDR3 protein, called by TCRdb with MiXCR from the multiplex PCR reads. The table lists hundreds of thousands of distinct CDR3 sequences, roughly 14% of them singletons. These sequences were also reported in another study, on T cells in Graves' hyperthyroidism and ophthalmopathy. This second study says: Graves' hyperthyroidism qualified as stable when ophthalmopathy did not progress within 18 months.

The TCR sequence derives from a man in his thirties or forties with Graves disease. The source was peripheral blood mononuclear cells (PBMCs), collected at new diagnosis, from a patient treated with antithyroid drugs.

CDR3 loop: CASINPFGDEQFF. In DNA form, the CDR3 reads TGTGCCAGCATCAACCCTTTCGGGGATGAGCAGTTCTTC. The chain combines TRBV2 with TRBJ2-1; tentatively, D is TRBD2 (5 bases). V dropped 7 bases and J dropped 8 bases, with 15 bases sitting between them. The CDR3 runs 13 residues. The germline V gene encodes CDR1 SNHLY and CDR2 FYNNEI. Together with reference TRBV2 and TRBJ2-1, the CDR3 gives the full variable domain: EPEVTQTPSHQVTQMGQEVILRCVPISNHLYFYWYRQILGQKVEFLVSFYNNEISEKSEIFDDQFSVERPDGSNFTLKIRSTKLEDSAMYFCASINPFGDEQFFGPGTRLTVL.